This T cell receptor beta chain came from a study of blood T cell repertoires in COVID-19. Study-level background: There were acute and convalescent COVID-19 samples, and they came from the United States, Italy and Spain.

Germline values: CDR1 KGHSH, CDR2 LQKENI. The CDR3 contains 15 residues. Trimming cost V 6 bases and J 2 bases; bases outside gene matches: 6. Generated by immunoSEQ multiplex PCR, the TCRdb table keeps only in-frame clones and is missing some. The sample lists about 170,000 clones, 70% to 90% occurring once. Input material: peripheral blood. The genes are TRBV18 and TRBJ1-1, with TRBD1 matching over 10 bases. The receptor was derived from a man in his forties who had recovered from COVID-19. CDR3 DNA: TGTGCCAGCTCTGGGACAGGGGAGCTAAACACTGAAGCTTTCTTT. It yields the protein CASSGTGELNTEAFF.